These 22 T cell receptor beta chains originate from one sample sequenced in a study of Tregs in tolerant kidney transplant recipients. The nonmyeloablative bone marrow transplants came from related graft donors, with transient mixed chimerism. Only in-frame clones appear in the TCRdb table, and some are missing; sequencing was by immunoSEQ multiplex PCR. The data show tens of thousands of clones, with over 85% seen just once and about 1.5% held by the top ten. The sequenced sample was CD4+ T cells from blood (PBMCs), obtained 12 months after the transplant. The receptors were gathered from a human patient who received a combined kidney and bone marrow transplant. Some T cells may possibly be graft donor cells.

The rearrangement joins TRBV7-6 to TRBJ2-7; 7 nucleotides align to TRBD1. The germline gives CDR1 SGHVS, CDR2 FNYEAQ. V gave up 0 bases and J gave up 0 bases; unmatched junction bases: 8. The CDR3 is 17 amino acids. The CDR3 region is CASSLASDRRNSYEQYF. The CDR3 DNA is TGTGCCAGCAGCTTAGCCTCGGACAGGAGAAACTCCTACGAGCAGTACTTC.

The genes are TRBV6-5 and TRBJ2-7; possibly TRBD1 for D (6 bases). Germline V gives CDR1 MNHEY, CDR2 SVGAGI. The ends were cut back, 6 bases at V and 3 bases at J, with 12 bases in the middle. The CDR3 has 13 residues. The CDR3, as DNA: TGTGCCAGCAGAGGCACAGGGATCTACGAGCAGTACTTC. Amino acids: CASRGTGIYEQYF.

V usage is TRBV7-9 and J usage is TRBJ2-2; TRBD2 matches 8 bases. The ends lost 4 bases at V and 2 bases at J; junction bases unmatched: 3. The CDR3 length is 15 residues. Germline CDR1 and CDR2: SEHNR and FQNEAQ (reference sequence). CDR3 sequence: CASSSGRVNTGELFF. As DNA, the CDR3 is TGTGCCAGCAGCTCCGGGAGGGTCAACACCGGGGAGCTGTTTTTT.

V is TRBV7-8 and J is TRBJ1-5; TRBD1 agrees at 7 bases. CDR1 is SGHVS and CDR2 is FQNEAQ in the germline V gene. V trimming: 0 bases; J trimming: 9 bases; junction bases outside the gene matches: 11. This CDR3 region has 16 residues. CDR3 sequence: CASSLARTGTAGPQHF. As DNA, the CDR3 is TGTGCCAGCAGCTTAGCGAGGACAGGCACCGCGGGGCCCCAGCATTTT. The variable domain in full, with the rest retrieved from reference TRBV7-8 and TRBJ1-5, is GAGVSQSPRYKVAKRGQDVALRCDPISGHVSLFWYQQALGQGPEFLTYFQNEAQLDKSGLPSDRFFAERPEGSVSTLKIQRTQQEDSAVYLCASSLARTGTAGPQHFGDGTRLSIL.

J is TRBJ2-1 and V is TRBV12-5, with TRBD1 identical over 10 bases. The junction had 11 bases not matched to a gene; V was cut back by 2 bases and J by 4 bases. This CDR3 spans 18 amino acids. Germline CDR1 LGHNT, CDR2 FRNRAP. CDR3 bases: TGTGCTAGTGGTTTGTCAAAGTCCGGGACAGGGGCATACAATGAGCAGTTCTTC. Translation gives CASGLSKSGTGAYNEQFF.

The rearrangement joins TRBV12-5 to TRBJ2-2; 7 bases agree with TRBD2. Germline-derived CDR1 and CDR2 are LGHNT and FRNRAP. The J segment lost 5 bases and the V segment lost 10 bases, leaving 1 base of the junction unmatched. The CDR3 runs 11 residues. The CDR3 loop is CATGGTGELFF. In nucleotides, the CDR3 is TGTGCTACCGGGGGGACCGGGGAGCTGTTTTTT.

J is TRBJ2-6 and V is TRBV5-8; D uncertain. CDR3 length: 14 amino acids. CDR1 and CDR2 from the germline V gene are SGHTS and YDEGEE. Trimming pared 4 bases from V and 0 bases from J, leaving 5 bases between. The CDR3 loop reads CASSADSGANVLTF. Written as DNA, the CDR3 is TGTGCCAGCAGCGCGGACTCTGGGGCCAACGTCCTGACTTTC.

This sequence joins TRBV5-1 and TRBJ2-5; 8 nucleotides agree with TRBD1. The J call may be mistaken, given a closer DNA end match to TRBJ2-7. Germline CDR1 and CDR2: SGHRS and YFSETQ. This CDR3 is built from 15 residues. As DNA, the CDR3 is TGCGCCAGCAGCCACGGACAGGGAAGACTCTACGAGCAGTACTTC. Translated, it gives CASSHGQGRLYEQYF.

The chain carries TRBV7-2 and TRBJ2-3, with a tentative D call TRBD1 (6 bases). V lost 7 bases and J lost 0, with 20 bases in between. CDR3 length equals 17 residues. The germline V gene encodes CDR1 SGHTA and CDR2 FQGNSA. The CDR3, as DNA: TGTGCCAGCAATCTCCAACCAGGGGTTTTCAGCACAGATACGCAGTATTTT. This encodes CASNLQPGVFSTDTQYF.

This chain connects TRBV7-3 to TRBJ2-1; TRBD2 is a possible D gene (6 bases). There are 14 residues in the CDR3. The germline CDR1 and CDR2 sequences are SGHTA and FQGTGA. V gave up 5 bases and J gave up 7 bases, with 15 bases separating them. CDR3 protein: CASSPNAGGNEQFF. In DNA, the CDR3 is TGTGCCAGCAGCCCGAATGCCGGGGGTAATGAGCAGTTCTTC.

The chain employs TRBV23-1 and TRBJ2-7; D is unresolved. TRBV23-1 is treated as an ORF (open reading frame) with a function not yet certain. The CDR3 length is 14 residues. Trimming pared 0 bases from V and 3 bases from J, leaving 9 bases between. The CDR3 protein is CASSQSWPNYEQYF. CDR3 nucleotide sequence: TGCGCCAGCAGTCAATCCTGGCCGAACTACGAGCAGTACTTC.

Points on this clone: At one end the junction does not follow the germline gene, possibly because of a read error. V usage is TRBV13 and J usage is TRBJ1-1, with D unresolved. CDR3 size: 13 residues. CDR1 PRHDT and CDR2 FYEKMQ come from the germline V gene (reference sequence). The CDR3 nucleotides are TGTGCCAGCAGCCTAGGACGGGACACTGAAGCTTTCTTT. It yields the protein CASSLGRDTEAFF.

The chain carries TRBV2 and TRBJ2-7, with 9 bases identical to TRBD2. The CDR3 spans 19 residues. After removal of 7 bases from V and 4 bases from J, the junction contained 23 bases not matched to a gene. Germline CDR1 is SNHLY and CDR2 is FYNNEI. This CDR3 is CASNYPWAGDPGLAYEQYF. The CDR3 region has the DNA TGTGCCAGCAACTATCCTTGGGCAGGGGACCCGGGACTAGCATACGAGCAGTACTTC.

The rearrangement joins TRBV9 to TRBJ1-4; 8 bases are shared with TRBD1. CDR3 length equals 15 residues. Germline CDR1 reads SGDLS; CDR2 reads YYNGEE. Trimming at V came to 3 bases and at J to 5 bases, leaving 6 bases not matched to a gene. The CDR3 loop reads CASSAGQGPNEKLFF. Here the CDR3 DNA reads TGTGCCAGCAGCGCCGGACAGGGTCCCAATGAAAAACTGTTTTTT.

The chain joins TRBV5-5 to TRBJ2-1; perhaps TRBD1 as D (6 bases). The germline gives CDR1 SGHKS, CDR2 YYEKEE (reference sequence). The germline V and J ends were trimmed by 4 bases and 2 bases, with 13 bases remaining between them. This CDR3 is built from 15 residues. CDR3 DNA: TGTGCCAGCAGCCTCGGACAGTTCCCCTACAATGAGCAGTTCTTC. Translated: CASSLGQFPYNEQFF.

The CDR3 DNA follows: TGTGCGTGGGGACAGCTGCAAGAGACCCAGTACTTC. The encoded protein is CAWGQLQETQYF. The gene calls are TRBV30 and TRBJ2-5; 7 bases line up with TRBD1. The CDR3 spans 12 residues. Germline CDR1 GTSNPN, CDR2 SVGIG (reference sequence).

V is TRBV19 and J is TRBJ1-1, with a tentative D call TRBD1 (6 bases). The ends were cut back, 7 bases at V and 13 bases at J, with 34 bases in the middle. This CDR3 has 17 amino acids. The germline V gene encodes CDR1 LNHDA and CDR2 SQIVND (reference sequence). The CDR3 loop reads CASIPAVGAPPHLKLFF. The CDR3 region has the DNA TGTGCCAGTATCCCCGCTGTGGGGGCGCCCCCACATCTGAAGCTTTTCTTT.

V gene TRBV9 combines with J gene TRBJ2-7, with TRBD2 matching 8 bases. J lost 7 bases, V lost 0 bases, and 9 bases had no gene match. From germline, CDR1 is SGDLS and CDR2 YYNGEE. The CDR3 runs 15 residues. The CDR3 DNA sequence: TGTGCCAGCAGCGTAGGTTTAGGGCTAGCGGGTGAGCAGTACTTC. Its translation: CASSVGLGLAGEQYF. The whole variable domain, remainder taken from reference TRBV9 and TRBJ2-7, is DSGVTQTPKHLITATGQRVTLRCSPRSGDLSVYWYQQSLDQGLQFLIQYYNGEERAKGNILERFSAQQFPDLHSELNLSSLELGDSALYFCASSVGLGLAGEQYFGPGTRLTVT.

The V gene is TRBV9, the J gene TRBJ2-1; D not certain. CDR1 SGDLS and CDR2 YYNGEE come from the germline V gene. This CDR3 contains 15 residues. V lost 2 bases to trimming and J lost 0 bases, with 9 bases between them. CDR3 region: CASSVHLSSYNEQFF. CDR3 sequence (DNA): TGTGCCAGCAGCGTCCATCTCAGCTCCTACAATGAGCAGTTCTTC.

This clone was seen only once. The chain has TRBV6-5 and TRBJ1-5, with 8 bases matching TRBD1. Germline V gene lookup returns CDR1 MNHEY and CDR2 SVGAGI. The V gene end was trimmed by 6 bases and the J gene end by 5 bases; junction bases not matched to a gene: 6. The CDR3 totals 14 residues. CDR3 in DNA: TGTGCCAGCAGCTTCGACAGGGGTTATCAGCCCCAGCATTTT. Its translation is CASSFDRGYQPQHF.

Comments on this clone: The same CDR3 also results from other DNA sequences found in this sample. V and J are TRBV29-1 and TRBJ1-2; no definite D call. V was clipped by 6 bases and J by 0 bases, with 14 bases between them. CDR3 length: 14 residues. Germline CDR1 SQVTM, CDR2 ANQGSEA. Written as DNA, the CDR3 is TGCAGCGTGGGCCTACAGTCGGCTAACTATGGCTACACCTTC. Its protein is CSVGLQSANYGYTF.

V gene TRBV5-1 combines with J gene TRBJ2-7; TRBD1 matches 8 bases. Germline V gives CDR1 SGHRS, CDR2 YFSETQ. The CDR3 is 13 amino acids. J lost 3 bases, V lost 3 bases, and 2 bases had no gene match. CDR3 residues: CASSYDRGYEQYF. CDR3 nucleotides: TGCGCCAGCAGCTATGACAGGGGCTACGAGCAGTACTTC.